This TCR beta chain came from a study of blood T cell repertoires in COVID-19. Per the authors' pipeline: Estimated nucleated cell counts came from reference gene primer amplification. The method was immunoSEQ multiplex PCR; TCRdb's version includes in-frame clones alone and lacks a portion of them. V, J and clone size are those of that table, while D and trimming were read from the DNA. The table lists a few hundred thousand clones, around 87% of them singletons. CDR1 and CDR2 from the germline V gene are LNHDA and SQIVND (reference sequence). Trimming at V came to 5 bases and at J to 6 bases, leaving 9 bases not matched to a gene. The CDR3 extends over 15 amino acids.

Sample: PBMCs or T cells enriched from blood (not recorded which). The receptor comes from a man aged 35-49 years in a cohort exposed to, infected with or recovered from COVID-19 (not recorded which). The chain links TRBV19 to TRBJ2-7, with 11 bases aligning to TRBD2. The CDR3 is CASSSASGRSGEQYF. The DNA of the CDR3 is TGTGCCAGTAGTTCGGCTAGCGGGAGGTCGGGCGAGCAGTACTTC.